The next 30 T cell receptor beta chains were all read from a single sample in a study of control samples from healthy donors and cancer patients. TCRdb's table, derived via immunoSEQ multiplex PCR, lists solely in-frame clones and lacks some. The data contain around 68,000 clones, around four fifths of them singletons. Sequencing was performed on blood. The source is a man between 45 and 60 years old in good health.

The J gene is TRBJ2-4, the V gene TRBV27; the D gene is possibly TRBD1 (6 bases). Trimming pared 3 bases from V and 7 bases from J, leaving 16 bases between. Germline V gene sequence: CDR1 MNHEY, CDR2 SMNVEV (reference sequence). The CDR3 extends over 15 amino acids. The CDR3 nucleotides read TGTGCCAGCAGTTTGGGGGCGGGTAGGGGGAACATTCAGTACTTC. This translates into CASSLGAGRGNIQYF.

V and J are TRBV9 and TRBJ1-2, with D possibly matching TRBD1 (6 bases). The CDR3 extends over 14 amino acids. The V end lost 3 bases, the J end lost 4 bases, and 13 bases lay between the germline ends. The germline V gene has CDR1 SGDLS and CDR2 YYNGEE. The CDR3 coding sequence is TGTGCCAGCAGCGGTACGGGACATACCTATGGCTACACCTTC. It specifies CASSGTGHTYGYTF.

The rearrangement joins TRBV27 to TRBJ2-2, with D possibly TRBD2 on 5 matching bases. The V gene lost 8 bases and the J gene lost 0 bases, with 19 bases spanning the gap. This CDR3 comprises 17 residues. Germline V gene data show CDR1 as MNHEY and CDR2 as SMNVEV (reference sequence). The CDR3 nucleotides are TGTGCCAGCCGGCCGATCCAATCCGGGACGAACACCGGGGAGCTGTTTTTT. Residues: CASRPIQSGTNTGELFF.

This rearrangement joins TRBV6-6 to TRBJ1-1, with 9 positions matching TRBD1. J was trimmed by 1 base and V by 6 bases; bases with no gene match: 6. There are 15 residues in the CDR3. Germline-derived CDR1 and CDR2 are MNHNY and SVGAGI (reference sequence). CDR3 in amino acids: CASRPPGQGNTEAFF. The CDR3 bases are TGTGCCAGCAGGCCACCGGGACAGGGGAACACTGAAGCTTTCTTT.

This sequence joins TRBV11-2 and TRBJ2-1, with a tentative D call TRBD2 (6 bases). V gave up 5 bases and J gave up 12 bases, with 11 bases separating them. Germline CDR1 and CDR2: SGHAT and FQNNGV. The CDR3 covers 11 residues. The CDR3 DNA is TGTGCCAGCAGCCTAGGGCGGGGGCAGTTCTTC. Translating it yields CASSLGRGQFF.

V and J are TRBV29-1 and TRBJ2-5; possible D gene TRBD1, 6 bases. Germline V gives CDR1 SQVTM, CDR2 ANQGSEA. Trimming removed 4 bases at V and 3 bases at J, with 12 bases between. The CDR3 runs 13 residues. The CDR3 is CSVGRQVKETQYF. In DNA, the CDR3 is TGCAGCGTTGGTAGACAGGTCAAAGAGACCCAGTACTTC.

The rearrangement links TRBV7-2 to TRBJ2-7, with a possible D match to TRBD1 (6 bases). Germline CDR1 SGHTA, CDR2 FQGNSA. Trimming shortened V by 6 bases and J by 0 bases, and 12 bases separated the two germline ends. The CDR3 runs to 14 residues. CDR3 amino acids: CASSPDRFSYEQYF. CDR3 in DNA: TGTGCCAGCAGTCCTGACAGGTTCTCCTACGAGCAGTACTTC.

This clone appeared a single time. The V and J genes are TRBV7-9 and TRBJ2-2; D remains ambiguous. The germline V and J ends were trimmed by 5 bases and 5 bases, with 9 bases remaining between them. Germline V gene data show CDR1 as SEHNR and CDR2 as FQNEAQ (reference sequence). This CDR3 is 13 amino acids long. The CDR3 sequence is CASSPPPTGELFF. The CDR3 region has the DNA TGTGCCAGCAGCCCCCCCCCGACCGGGGAGCTGTTTTTT.

The CDR3 DNA reads TGTGCCAGCAGTTCTGACAGGAAAAATTCACCCCTCCACTTT. This sequence encodes CASSSDRKNSPLHF. The chain combines TRBV28 with TRBJ1-6; tentative D call: TRBD1 (6 bases). V was shortened by 4 bases and J by 7 bases, with 11 bases between the two germline ends. Germline CDR1 and CDR2: MDHEN and SYDVKM. CDR3 length: 14 residues.

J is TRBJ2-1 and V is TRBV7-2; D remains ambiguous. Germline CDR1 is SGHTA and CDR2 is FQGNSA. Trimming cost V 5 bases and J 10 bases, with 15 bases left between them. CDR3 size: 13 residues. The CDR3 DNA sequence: TGTGCCAGCAGCCCTCAATCCCCGTCAGAGCAGTTCTTC. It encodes CASSPQSPSEQFF. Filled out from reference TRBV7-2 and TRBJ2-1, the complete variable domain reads GAGVSQSPSNKVTEKGKDVELRCDPISGHTALYWYRQSLGQGLEFLIYFQGNSAPDKSGLPSDRFSAERTGGSVSTLTIQRTQQEDSAVYLCASSPQSPSEQFFGPGTRLTVL.

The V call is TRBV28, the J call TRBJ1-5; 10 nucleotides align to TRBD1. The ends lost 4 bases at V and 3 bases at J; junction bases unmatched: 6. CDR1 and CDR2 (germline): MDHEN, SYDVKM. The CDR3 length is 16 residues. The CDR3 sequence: CASSYQTGGINQPQHF. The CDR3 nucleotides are TGTGCCAGCAGTTACCAGACAGGGGGCATCAATCAGCCCCAGCATTTT.

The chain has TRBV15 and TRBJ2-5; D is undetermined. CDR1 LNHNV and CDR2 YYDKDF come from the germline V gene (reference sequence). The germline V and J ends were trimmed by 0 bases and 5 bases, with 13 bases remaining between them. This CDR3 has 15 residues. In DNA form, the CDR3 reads TGTGCCACCAGCAGAGATCGACTGCTGCGGGAGACCCAGTACTTC. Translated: CATSRDRLLRETQYF.

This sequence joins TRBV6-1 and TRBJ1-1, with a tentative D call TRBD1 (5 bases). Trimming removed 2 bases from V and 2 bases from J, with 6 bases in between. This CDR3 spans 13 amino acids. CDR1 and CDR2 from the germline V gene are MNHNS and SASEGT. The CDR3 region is CASSEWGNTEAFF. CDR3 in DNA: TGTGCCAGCAGTGAATGGGGCAACACTGAAGCTTTCTTT.

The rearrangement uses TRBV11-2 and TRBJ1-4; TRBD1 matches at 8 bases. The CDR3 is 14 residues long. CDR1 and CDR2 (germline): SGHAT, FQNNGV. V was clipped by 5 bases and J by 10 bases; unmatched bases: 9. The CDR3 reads CASSRMDRVGKLFF. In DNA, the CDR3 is TGTGCCAGCAGCCGCATGGACAGGGTTGGAAAACTGTTTTTT.

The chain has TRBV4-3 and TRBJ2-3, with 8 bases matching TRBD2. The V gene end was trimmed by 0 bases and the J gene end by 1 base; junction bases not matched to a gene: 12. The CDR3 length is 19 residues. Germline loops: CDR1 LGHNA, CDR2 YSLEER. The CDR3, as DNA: TGCGCCAGCAGCCAAGATCGTGTTCTAGCGGGCGTGGGCACAGATACGCAGTATTTT. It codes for CASSQDRVLAGVGTDTQYF.

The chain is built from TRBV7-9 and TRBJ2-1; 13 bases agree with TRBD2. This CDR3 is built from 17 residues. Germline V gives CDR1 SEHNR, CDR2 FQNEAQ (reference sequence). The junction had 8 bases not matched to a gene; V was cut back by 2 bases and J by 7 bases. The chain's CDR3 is CASSLFRTSGSKNEQFF. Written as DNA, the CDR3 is TGTGCCAGCAGCTTATTCCGGACTAGCGGGAGTAAGAATGAGCAGTTCTTC.

CDR3 amino acids: CASSEARDRVEQYF. The CDR3 bases are TGTGCCAGCAGTGAAGCGCGGGACAGGGTCGAGCAGTACTTC. The J gene is TRBJ2-7, the V gene TRBV2, with 9 bases lining up with TRBD1. The J segment lost 6 bases and the V segment lost 0 bases, leaving 3 bases of the junction unmatched. From germline, CDR1 is SNHLY and CDR2 FYNNEI. This CDR3 is built from 14 residues.

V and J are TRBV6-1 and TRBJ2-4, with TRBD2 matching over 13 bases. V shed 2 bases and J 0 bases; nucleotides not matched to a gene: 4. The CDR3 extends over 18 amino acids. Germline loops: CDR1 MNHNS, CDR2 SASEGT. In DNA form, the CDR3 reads TGTGCCAGCAGTGAAATGGGACTAGCGGGATTAGCCAAAAACATTCAGTACTTC. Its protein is CASSEMGLAGLAKNIQYF.

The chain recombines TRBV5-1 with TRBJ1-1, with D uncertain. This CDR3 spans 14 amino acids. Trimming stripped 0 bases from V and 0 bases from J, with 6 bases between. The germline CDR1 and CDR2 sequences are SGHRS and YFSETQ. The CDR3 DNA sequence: TGCGCCAGCAGCTTGGGAGGGCTGAACACTGAAGCTTTCTTT. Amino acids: CASSLGGLNTEAFF.

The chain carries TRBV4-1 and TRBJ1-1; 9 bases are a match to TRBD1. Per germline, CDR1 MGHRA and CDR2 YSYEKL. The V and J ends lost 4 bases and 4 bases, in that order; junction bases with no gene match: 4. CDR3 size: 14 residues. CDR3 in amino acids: CASSPMTGGTEAFF. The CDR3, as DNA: TGCGCCAGCAGCCCAATGACAGGGGGCACTGAAGCTTTCTTT.

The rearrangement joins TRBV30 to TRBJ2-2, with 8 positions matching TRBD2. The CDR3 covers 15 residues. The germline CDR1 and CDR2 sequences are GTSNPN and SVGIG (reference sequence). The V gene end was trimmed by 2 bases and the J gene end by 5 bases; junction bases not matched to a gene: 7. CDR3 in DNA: TGTGCCTGGAGTCCACGGGAGGGCCGGACCGGGGAGCTGTTTTTT. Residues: CAWSPREGRTGELFF.

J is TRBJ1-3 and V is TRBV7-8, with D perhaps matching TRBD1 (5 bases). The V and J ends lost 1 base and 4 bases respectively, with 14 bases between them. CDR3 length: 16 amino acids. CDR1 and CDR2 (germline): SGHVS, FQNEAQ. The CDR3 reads CASSLVGTGMGNTIYF. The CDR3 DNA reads TGTGCCAGCAGCTTAGTAGGGACGGGGATGGGAAACACCATATATTTT.

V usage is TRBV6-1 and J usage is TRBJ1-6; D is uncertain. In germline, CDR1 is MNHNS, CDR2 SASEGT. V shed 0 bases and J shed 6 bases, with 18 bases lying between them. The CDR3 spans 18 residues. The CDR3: CASSEAPSTFGLNSPLHF. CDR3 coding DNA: TGTGCCAGCAGTGAAGCGCCGTCGACATTTGGCCTTAATTCACCCCTCCACTTT.

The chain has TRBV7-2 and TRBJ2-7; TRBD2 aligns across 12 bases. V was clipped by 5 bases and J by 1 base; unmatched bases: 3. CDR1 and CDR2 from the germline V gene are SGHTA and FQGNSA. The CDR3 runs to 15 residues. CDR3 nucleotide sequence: TGTGCCAGCAGCGAGGGACTAGCGGGTTCCTACGAGCAGTACTTC. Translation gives CASSEGLAGSYEQYF.

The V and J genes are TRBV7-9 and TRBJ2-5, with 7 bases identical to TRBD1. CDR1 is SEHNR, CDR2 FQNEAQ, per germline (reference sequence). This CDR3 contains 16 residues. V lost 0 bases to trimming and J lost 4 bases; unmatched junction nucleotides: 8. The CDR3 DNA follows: TGTGCCAGCAGCTTAGCGTATACAGGGGCGGGAGAGACCCAGTACTTC. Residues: CASSLAYTGAGETQYF.

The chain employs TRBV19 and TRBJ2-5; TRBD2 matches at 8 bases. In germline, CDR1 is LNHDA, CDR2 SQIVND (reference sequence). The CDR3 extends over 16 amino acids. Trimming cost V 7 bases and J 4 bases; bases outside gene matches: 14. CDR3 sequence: CASTPGGGHGRETQYF. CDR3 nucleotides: TGTGCCAGTACCCCGGGGGGGGGCCATGGTCGAGAGACCCAGTACTTC. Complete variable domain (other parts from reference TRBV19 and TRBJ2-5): DGGITQSPKYLFRKEGQNVTLSCEQNLNHDAMYWYRQDPGQGLRLIYYSQIVNDFQKGDIAEGYSVSREKKESFPLTVTSAQKNPTAFYLCASTPGGGHGRETQYFGPGTRLLVL.

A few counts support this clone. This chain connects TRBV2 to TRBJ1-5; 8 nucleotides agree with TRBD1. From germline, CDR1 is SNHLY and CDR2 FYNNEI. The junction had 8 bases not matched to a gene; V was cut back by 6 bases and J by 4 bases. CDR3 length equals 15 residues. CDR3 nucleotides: TGTGCCAGCAGAGCAGGGGGCTTGTTAAATCAGCCCCAGCATTTT. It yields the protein CASRAGGLLNQPQHF.

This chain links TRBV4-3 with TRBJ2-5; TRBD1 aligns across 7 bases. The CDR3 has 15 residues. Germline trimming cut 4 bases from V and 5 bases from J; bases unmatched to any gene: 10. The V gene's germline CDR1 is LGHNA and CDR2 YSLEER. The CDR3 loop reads CASSPVQGFGETQYF. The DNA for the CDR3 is TGCGCCAGCAGCCCAGTACAGGGGTTTGGCGAGACCCAGTACTTC.

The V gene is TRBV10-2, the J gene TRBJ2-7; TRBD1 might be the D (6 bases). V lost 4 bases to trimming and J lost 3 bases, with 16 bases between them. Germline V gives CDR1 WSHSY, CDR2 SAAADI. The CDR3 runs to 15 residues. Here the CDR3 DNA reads TGCGCCAGCAGTGTAGGACAGATACTTCTCTACGAGCAGTACTTC. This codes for CASSVGQILLYEQYF.

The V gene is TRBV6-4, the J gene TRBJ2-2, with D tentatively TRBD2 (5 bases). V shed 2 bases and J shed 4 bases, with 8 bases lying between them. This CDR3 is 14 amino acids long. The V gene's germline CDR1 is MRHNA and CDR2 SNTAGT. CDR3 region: CASSDQSGTGELFF. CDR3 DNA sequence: TGTGCCAGCAGTGACCAAAGCGGCACCGGGGAGCTGTTTTTT.